One sample yielded the 30 T cell receptor beta chains listed below, sequenced in a study of Tregs in tolerant kidney transplant recipients. Only in-frame clones appear in the TCRdb table, and some are missing; sequencing was by immunoSEQ multiplex PCR. This sample yields about 120,000 clones, of which about 91% are seen a single time; approximately 0.59% belongs to the top ten. Input material: CD4+ T cells from blood. All receptors derive from a human donor in good health.

This chain joins TRBV5-6 and TRBJ1-4; 7 bases align to TRBD1. V was pared by 4 bases and J by 7 bases, with 4 bases of the junction left unmatched. The V gene's germline CDR1 is SGHDT and CDR2 YYEEEE. The CDR3 is 13 amino acids. Here the CDR3 DNA reads TGTGCCAGCAGCCGCAGGGGGAGTGAAAAACTGTTTTTT. Protein product: CASSRRGSEKLFF.

This clone is a singleton in its sample. V usage is TRBV7-9 and J usage is TRBJ2-1; maybe TRBD2 (6 bases). This CDR3 contains 15 residues. Trimming cost V 2 bases and J 2 bases, with 10 bases left between them. Germline CDR1 reads SEHNR; CDR2 reads FQNEAQ (reference sequence). Here the CDR3 reads CASSLYGGAYNEQFF. CDR3 sequence (DNA): TGTGCCAGCAGCTTATACGGGGGAGCCTACAATGAGCAGTTCTTC.

This sequence joins TRBV9 and TRBJ1-1; weak D call: TRBD1 (6 bases). V lost 4 bases and J 6 bases, leaving 16 bases between the germline ends. Germline V gives CDR1 SGDLS, CDR2 YYNGEE. This CDR3 contains 14 residues. Here the CDR3 DNA reads TGTGCCAGCAGCCCAAGGGGGGGTAACGCTGAAGCTTTCTTT. Its translation: CASSPRGGNAEAFF.

V gene TRBV14 combines with J gene TRBJ2-7, with 8 bases lining up with TRBD2. CDR1 SGHDN and CDR2 FVKESK come from the germline V gene. There are 15 residues in the CDR3. With V trimmed by 4 bases and J by 1 base, 6 bases remained unmatched. For the CDR3, the DNA is TGTGCCAGCAGCCCAAGCGGGAGACGGTCCTACGAGCAGTACTTC. Translating it yields CASSPSGRRSYEQYF. The full variable domain, its missing parts supplied by reference TRBV14 and TRBJ2-7, is EAGVTQFPSHSVIEKGQTVTLRCDPISGHDNLYWYRRVMGKEIKFLLHFVKESKQDESGMPNNRFLAERTGGTYSTLKVQPAELEDSGVYFCASSPSGRRSYEQYFGPGTRLTVT.

In its sample, this clone was seen once. This chain connects TRBV7-9 to TRBJ2-6; 12 nucleotides line up with TRBD2. Trimming at V came to 1 base and at J to 2 bases, leaving 0 bases not matched to a gene. CDR3 length equals 17 residues. The germline gives CDR1 SEHNR, CDR2 FQNEAQ (reference sequence). This CDR3 is CASSLGLAGAGANVLTF. DNA for the CDR3: TGTGCCAGCAGCTTAGGACTAGCGGGGGCTGGGGCCAACGTCCTGACTTTC.

This clone has only a few counts. The chain recombines TRBV27 with TRBJ1-1, with a possible D match to TRBD1 (5 bases). The V and J ends lost 1 base and 4 bases respectively, with 13 bases between them. The CDR3 is 15 amino acids. The germline V gene has CDR1 MNHEY and CDR2 SMNVEV (reference sequence). CDR3 sequence: CASSLFGAALTEAFF. As DNA, the CDR3 is TGTGCCAGCAGTTTATTTGGGGCGGCCCTCACTGAAGCTTTCTTT.

This clone was seen a few times. V gene TRBV7-9 combines with J gene TRBJ1-2, with D hard to call. Trimming shortened V by 4 bases and J by 3 bases, and 15 bases separated the two germline ends. There are 15 residues in the CDR3. Germline loops: CDR1 SEHNR, CDR2 FQNEAQ (reference sequence). This CDR3 reads CASSWTEAVHYGYTF. The CDR3 DNA reads TGTGCCAGCAGCTGGACTGAGGCGGTCCACTATGGCTACACCTTC. The variable domain in full, completed from reference TRBV7-9 and TRBJ1-2, reads DTGVSQNPRHKITKRGQNVTFRCDPISEHNRLYWYRQTLGQGPEFLTYFQNEAQLEKSRLLSDRFSAERPKGSFSTLEIQRTEQGDSAMYLCASSWTEAVHYGYTFGSGTRLTVV.

CDR3 region: CASSLGAAHTEAFF. CDR3 nucleotide sequence: TGTGCCAGCAGTTTAGGGGCAGCCCACACTGAAGCTTTCTTT. The chain joins TRBV27 to TRBJ1-1; the D gene is possibly TRBD1 (5 bases). CDR3 length: 14 amino acids. The germline V and J ends were trimmed by 2 bases and 3 bases, with 10 bases remaining between them. Germline loops: CDR1 MNHEY, CDR2 SMNVEV (reference sequence).

V and J are TRBV10-3 and TRBJ2-1; D ambiguous. V gave up 2 bases and J gave up 12 bases, with 14 bases separating them. CDR1 and CDR2 (germline): ENHRY, SYGVKD. There are 13 residues in the CDR3. The CDR3 region has the DNA TGTGCCATCAGTGAGAAGGAGCTTTGGGTGCAGTTCTTC. It codes for CAISEKELWVQFF.

The chain joins TRBV18 to TRBJ2-5; D is unclear. V gave up 0 bases and J gave up 5 bases, with 7 bases separating them. CDR1 and CDR2 from the germline V gene are KGHSH and LQKENI. This CDR3 has 13 amino acids. This CDR3 reads CASSPPNAETQYF. The CDR3 DNA follows: TGTGCCAGCTCACCACCGAACGCGGAGACCCAGTACTTC.

This clone has only one observation. The J gene is TRBJ2-3, the V gene TRBV18, with 16 bases identical to TRBD2. The CDR3 totals 19 residues. Germline V CDR1 and CDR2: KGHSH, LQKENI. Trimming took 0 bases from V and 3 from J; bases not matched to a gene: 6. In DNA form, the CDR3 reads TGTGCCAGCTCACCACCGGGACTAGCGGGAGGGTCTAAGACAGATACGCAGTATTTT. This codes for CASSPPGLAGGSKTDTQYF.

This chain links TRBV5-1 with TRBJ2-1; D is tentatively TRBD1 or TRBD2 (5 bases each). Germline CDR1 and CDR2: SGHRS and YFSETQ. The CDR3 length is 15 residues. Trimming left V 4 bases short and J 4 bases short, with 15 bases between. The CDR3 sequence is CASSPGTVIYNEQFF. In nucleotides, the CDR3 is TGCGCCAGCAGCCCTGGGACGGTGATATACAATGAGCAGTTCTTC.

The chain combines TRBV10-2 with TRBJ1-6, with D perhaps TRBD1 (6 bases). The CDR3 loop spans 12 amino acids. The ends were cut back, 0 bases at V and 18 bases at J, with 12 bases in the middle. The germline V gene has CDR1 WSHSY and CDR2 SAAADI. CDR3 DNA: TGCGCCAGCAGTGAGTCCCTCGGGGGGGCCCACTTT. Encoded protein: CASSESLGGAHF.

The rearrangement joins TRBV2 to TRBJ1-2, with D unclear. Trimming left V 6 bases short and J 4 bases short, with 15 bases between. Germline CDR1 is SNHLY and CDR2 is FYNNEI. The CDR3 consists of 14 residues. The CDR3 DNA follows: TGTGCCAGCAGCTCCCGGGAAACGGCCTATGGCTACACCTTC. Translated: CASSSRETAYGYTF.

J is TRBJ2-3 and V is TRBV5-1; weak D call: TRBD1 (6 bases). The CDR3 runs 15 residues. CDR1 is SGHRS, CDR2 YFSETQ, per germline. The V end lost 3 bases, the J end lost 4 bases, and 15 bases lay between the germline ends. The chain's CDR3 is CASSSKTGGADTQYF. CDR3 DNA: TGCGCCAGCAGCTCCAAGACAGGTGGGGCAGATACGCAGTATTTT.

This clone appeared once. The gene calls are TRBV6-6 and TRBJ2-7, with 12 bases lining up with TRBD2. This CDR3 spans 13 amino acids. Germline V lookup: CDR1 MNHNY, CDR2 SVGAGI (reference sequence). Unmatched junction bases numbered 6, after V lost 10 bases and J lost 5 bases. The CDR3 coding sequence is TGTGCCACCGTGGCTAGCGGGAGGGACGAGCAGTACTTC. Amino acids: CATVASGRDEQYF.

The rearrangement links TRBV2 to TRBJ2-5; D is ambiguous. This CDR3 contains 12 residues. Trimming stripped 7 bases from V and 5 bases from J, with 11 bases between. Germline V gene sequence: CDR1 SNHLY, CDR2 FYNNEI. CDR3 DNA sequence: TGTGCCAGCATTCTACAAGGGGAGACCCAGTACTTC. This codes for CASILQGETQYF.

J is TRBJ1-5 and V is TRBV19; weak D call: TRBD1 (5 bases). V lost 4 bases and J lost 1, with 14 bases in between. The germline V gene encodes CDR1 LNHDA and CDR2 SQIVND (reference sequence). CDR3 length: 16 amino acids. The CDR3 bases are TGTGCCAGTAGTACCTCGCGGGGCTGGAGCAATCAGCCCCAGCATTTT. Encoded protein: CASSTSRGWSNQPQHF.

The V and J genes are TRBV7-2 and TRBJ1-2; no clear D gene. Between the trimmed V and J ends, which lost 2 bases and 5 bases, there was a span of 6 bases. Per the germline V gene, CDR1 is SGHTA and CDR2 is FQGNSA. CDR3 size: 12 residues. The CDR3: CASSLTAYGYTF. In DNA form, the CDR3 reads TGTGCCAGCAGCTTAACAGCTTATGGCTACACCTTC. The full variable domain, its missing parts supplied by reference TRBV7-2 and TRBJ1-2, is GAGVSQSPSNKVTEKGKDVELRCDPISGHTALYWYRQSLGQGLEFLIYFQGNSAPDKSGLPSDRFSAERTGGSVSTLTIQRTQQEDSAVYLCASSLTAYGYTFGSGTRLTVV.

The rearrangement uses TRBV10-3 and TRBJ2-2, with 8 nucleotides matching TRBD1. The CDR3 is made up of 16 amino acids. CDR1 and CDR2 (germline): ENHRY, SYGVKD. The trim removed 3 bases at V and 6 bases at J, leaving 9 bases unmatched. Here the CDR3 reads CAISELVQGVPGELFF. DNA of the CDR3: TGTGCCATCAGTGAATTGGTACAGGGGGTCCCCGGGGAGCTGTTTTTT.

The chain links TRBV27 to TRBJ2-7; TRBD2 agrees at 10 bases. Germline V gene lookup returns CDR1 MNHEY and CDR2 SMNVEV (reference sequence). This CDR3 is built from 16 residues. Trimming at V came to 5 bases and at J to 2 bases, leaving 9 bases not matched to a gene. The CDR3 here is CASSLLAGDTPYEQYF. Written as DNA, the CDR3 is TGTGCCAGCAGTCTCCTAGCGGGAGATACCCCCTACGAGCAGTACTTC.

The rearrangement uses TRBV2 and TRBJ2-3; 8 bases are shared with TRBD2. CDR3 length: 15 residues. Germline lookup yields CDR1 SNHLY and CDR2 FYNNEI. Unmatched junction bases numbered 7, after V lost 6 bases and J lost 2 bases. CDR3 protein: CASRTSGLDTDTQYF. The CDR3 bases are TGTGCCAGCAGGACATCGGGACTAGACACAGATACGCAGTATTTT.

The gene calls are TRBV2 and TRBJ2-7, with D tentatively TRBD1 (5 bases). This CDR3 contains 15 residues. Germline CDR1 SNHLY, CDR2 FYNNEI. Trimming removed 1 base at V and 2 bases at J, with 12 bases between. CDR3 in DNA: TGTGCCAGCAGTGAAGGAGTCAGGGCTACCTACGAGCAGTACTTC. Encoded protein: CASSEGVRATYEQYF.

The gene calls are TRBV30 and TRBJ2-1; 8 bases are shared with TRBD2. From germline, CDR1 is GTSNPN and CDR2 SVGIG (reference sequence). The CDR3 totals 14 residues. In nucleotides, the CDR3 is TGTGCATTGGGGGAGACTAGCGTCTACAATGAGCAGTTCTTC. Translating gives CALGETSVYNEQFF. Using reference TRBV30 and TRBJ2-1 for the parts outside the CDR3, the full variable domain is SQTIHQWPATLVQPVGSPLSLECTVEGTSNPNLYWYRQAAGRGLQLLFYSVGIGQISSEVPQNLSASRPQDRQFILSSKKLLLSDSGFYLCALGETSVYNEQFFGPGTRLTVL.

The gene calls are TRBV4-1 and TRBJ1-2; 8 bases are a match to TRBD1. Trimming cost V 1 base and J 6 bases; bases outside gene matches: 10. CDR3 size: 16 residues. CDR1 is MGHRA, CDR2 YSYEKL, per germline. CDR3 region: CASSQGLLDRVNGYTF. The CDR3 DNA follows: TGCGCCAGCAGCCAAGGATTGTTGGACAGGGTAAATGGCTACACCTTC.

This clone was observed once. V and J are TRBV6-5 and TRBJ1-1; 10 bases are a match to TRBD1. CDR3 length: 16 amino acids. Germline values: CDR1 MNHEY, CDR2 SVGAGI. The J segment lost 9 bases and the V segment lost 2 bases, leaving 12 bases of the junction unmatched. The CDR3 loop reads CASSYLRRDRGLQAFF. The DNA for the CDR3 is TGTGCCAGCAGTTACCTACGGCGGGACAGGGGACTTCAAGCTTTCTTT.

The chain is built from TRBV7-9 and TRBJ2-1; no clear D gene. V lost 10 bases to trimming and J lost 0 bases, with 10 bases between them. Germline V gene lookup returns CDR1 SEHNR and CDR2 FQNEAQ (reference sequence). The CDR3 covers 13 residues. CDR3 region: CATSRGSYNEQFF. DNA for the CDR3: TGTGCCACCTCCCGTGGCTCCTACAATGAGCAGTTCTTC.

The chain links TRBV5-4 to TRBJ2-3; D is unclear. Germline V gene data show CDR1 as SGHNT and CDR2 as YYREEE (reference sequence). Trimming took off 4 bases at V and 5 bases at J, with 17 bases between the two ends. The CDR3 consists of 15 residues. CDR3 residues: CASSLPSADKDTQYF. For the CDR3, the DNA is TGTGCCAGCAGCCTCCCATCCGCCGATAAAGATACGCAGTATTTT. Complete variable domain (other parts from reference TRBV5-4 and TRBJ2-3): ETGVTQSPTHLIKTRGQQVTLRCSSQSGHNTVSWYQQALGQGPQFIFQYYREEENGRGNFPPRFSGLQFPNYSSELNVNALELDDSALYLCASSLPSADKDTQYFGPGTRLTVL.

The V and J genes are TRBV2 and TRBJ1-1, with TRBD1 matching 8 bases. The V and J ends lost 3 bases and 3 bases, in that order; junction bases with no gene match: 6. Germline V gene lookup returns CDR1 SNHLY and CDR2 FYNNEI. The CDR3 length is 15 residues. This chain's CDR3 is CASSETGVWYTEAFF. CDR3 DNA sequence: TGTGCCAGCAGTGAGACAGGGGTGTGGTACACTGAAGCTTTCTTT.

This rearrangement joins TRBV19 to TRBJ2-1, with D uncertain. The V end lost 7 bases, the J end lost 2 bases, and 12 bases lay between the germline ends. CDR1 and CDR2 (germline): LNHDA, SQIVND (reference sequence). There are 14 residues in the CDR3. In nucleotides, the CDR3 is TGTGCCAGTATGGGCGGAGCCACCTACAATGAGCAGTTCTTC. It specifies CASMGGATYNEQFF.